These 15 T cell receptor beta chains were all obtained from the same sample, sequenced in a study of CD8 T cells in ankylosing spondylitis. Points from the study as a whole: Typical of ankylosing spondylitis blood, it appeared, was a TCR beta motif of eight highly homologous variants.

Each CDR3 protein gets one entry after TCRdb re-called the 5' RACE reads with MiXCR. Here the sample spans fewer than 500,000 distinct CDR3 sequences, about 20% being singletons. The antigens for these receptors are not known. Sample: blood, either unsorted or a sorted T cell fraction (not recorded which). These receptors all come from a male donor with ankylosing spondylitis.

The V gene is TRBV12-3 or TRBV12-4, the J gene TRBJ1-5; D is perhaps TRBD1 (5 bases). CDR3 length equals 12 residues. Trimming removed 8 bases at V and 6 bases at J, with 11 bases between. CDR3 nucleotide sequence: TGTGCCAGCTCCGGGGGAGGTCAGCCCCAGCATTTT. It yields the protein CASSGGGQPQHF.

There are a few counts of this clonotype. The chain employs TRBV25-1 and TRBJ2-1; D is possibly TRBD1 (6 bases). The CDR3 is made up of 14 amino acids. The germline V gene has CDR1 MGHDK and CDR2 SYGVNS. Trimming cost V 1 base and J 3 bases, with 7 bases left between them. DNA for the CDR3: TGTGCCAGCAGTGAATCACAGGGCTACAATGAGCAGTTCTTC. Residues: CASSESQGYNEQFF.

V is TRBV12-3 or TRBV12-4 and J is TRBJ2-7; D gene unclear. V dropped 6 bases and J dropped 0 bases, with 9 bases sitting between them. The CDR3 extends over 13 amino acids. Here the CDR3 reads CASRQPSSYEQYF. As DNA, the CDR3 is TGTGCCAGCAGACAGCCCAGCTCCTACGAGCAGTACTTC.

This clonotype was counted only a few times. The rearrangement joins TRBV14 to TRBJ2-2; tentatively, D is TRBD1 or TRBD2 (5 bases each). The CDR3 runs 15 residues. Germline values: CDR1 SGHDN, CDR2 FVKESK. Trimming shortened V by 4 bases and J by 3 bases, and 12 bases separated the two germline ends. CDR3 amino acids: CASSRPGPHTGELFF. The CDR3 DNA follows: TGTGCCAGCAGCCGGCCGGGACCTCACACCGGGGAGCTGTTTTTT.

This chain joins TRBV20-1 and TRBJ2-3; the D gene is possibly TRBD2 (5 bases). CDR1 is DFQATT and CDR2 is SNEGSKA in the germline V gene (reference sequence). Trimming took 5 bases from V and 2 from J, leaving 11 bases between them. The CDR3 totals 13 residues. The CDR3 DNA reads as TGCAGTGCTCCAACTAGTGCCACAGATACGCAGTATTTT. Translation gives CSAPTSATDTQYF.

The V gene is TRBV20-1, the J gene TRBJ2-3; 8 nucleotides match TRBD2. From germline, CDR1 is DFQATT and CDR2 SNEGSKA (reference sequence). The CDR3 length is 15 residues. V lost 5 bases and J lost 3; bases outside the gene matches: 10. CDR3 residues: CSARPGGRGTDTQYF. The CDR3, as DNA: TGCAGTGCTCGTCCGGGAGGGCGGGGGACAGATACGCAGTATTTT.

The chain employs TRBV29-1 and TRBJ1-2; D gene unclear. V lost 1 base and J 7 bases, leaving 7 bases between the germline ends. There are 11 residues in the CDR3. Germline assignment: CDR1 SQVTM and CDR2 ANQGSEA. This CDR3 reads CSVEAGRGYTF. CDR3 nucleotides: TGCAGCGTTGAAGCAGGCCGTGGCTACACCTTC.

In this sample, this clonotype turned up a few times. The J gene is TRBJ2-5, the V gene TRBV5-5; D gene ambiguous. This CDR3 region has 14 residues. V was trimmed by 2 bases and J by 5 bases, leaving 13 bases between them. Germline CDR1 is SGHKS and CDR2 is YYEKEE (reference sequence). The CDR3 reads CASSFLQPGETQYF. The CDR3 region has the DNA TGTGCCAGCAGCTTTTTACAACCTGGGGAGACCCAGTACTTC.

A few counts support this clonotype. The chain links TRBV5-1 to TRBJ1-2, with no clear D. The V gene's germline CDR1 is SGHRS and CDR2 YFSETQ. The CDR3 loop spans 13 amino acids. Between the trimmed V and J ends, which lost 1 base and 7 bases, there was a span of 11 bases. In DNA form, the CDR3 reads TGCGCCAGCAGCTTGACAGCAGATACTGGCTACACCTTC. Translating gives CASSLTADTGYTF. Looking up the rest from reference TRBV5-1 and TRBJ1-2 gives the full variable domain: KAGVTQTPRYLIKTRGQQVTLSCSPISGHRSVSWYQQTPGQGLQFLFEYFSETQRNKGNFPGRFSGRQFSNSRSEMNVSTLELGDSALYLCASSLTADTGYTFGSGTRLTVV.

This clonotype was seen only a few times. CDR3 coding DNA: TGTGCCAGCAGGGACGGGGCCGGGGAGCTGTTTTTT. Encoded protein: CASRDGAGELFF. This chain links TRBV11-3 with TRBJ2-2, with a tentative D call TRBD2 (5 bases). Trimming stripped 6 bases from V and 6 bases from J, with 8 bases between. Germline lookup yields CDR1 SGHNT and CDR2 YENEEA. CDR3 size: 12 residues. Full variable domain (outside the CDR3, taken from reference TRBV11-3 and TRBJ2-2): EAGVVQSPRYKIIEKKQPVAFWCNPISGHNTLYWYLQNLGQGPELLIRYENEEAVDDSQLPKDRFSAERLKGVDSTLKIQPAELGDSAVYLCASRDGAGELFFGEGSRLTVL.

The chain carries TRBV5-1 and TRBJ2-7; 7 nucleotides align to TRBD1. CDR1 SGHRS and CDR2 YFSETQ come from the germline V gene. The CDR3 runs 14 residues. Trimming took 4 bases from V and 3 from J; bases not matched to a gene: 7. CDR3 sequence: CASSLTGVDYEQYF. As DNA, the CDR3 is TGCGCCAGCAGCCTTACAGGGGTAGACTACGAGCAGTACTTC.

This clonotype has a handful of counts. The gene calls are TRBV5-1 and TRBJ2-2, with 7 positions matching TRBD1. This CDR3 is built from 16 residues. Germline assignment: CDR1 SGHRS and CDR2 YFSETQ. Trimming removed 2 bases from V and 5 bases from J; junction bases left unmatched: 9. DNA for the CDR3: TGCGCCAGCAGCTTAGATGGACAGGTGGGGACCGGGGAGCTGTTTTTT. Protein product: CASSLDGQVGTGELFF.

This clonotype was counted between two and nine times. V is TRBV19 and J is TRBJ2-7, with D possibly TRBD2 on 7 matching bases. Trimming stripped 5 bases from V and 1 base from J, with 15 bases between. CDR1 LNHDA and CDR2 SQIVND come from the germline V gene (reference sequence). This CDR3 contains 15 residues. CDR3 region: CASSGGGWPSYEQYF. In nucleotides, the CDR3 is TGTGCCAGTAGTGGGGGGGGCTGGCCTTCCTACGAGCAGTACTTC.

The CDR3 coding sequence is TGTGCCAGCAGCCCCACCGGGACTAGCGGGACTTACAATGAGCAGTTCTTC. Residues: CASSPTGTSGTYNEQFF. This chain links TRBV7-3 with TRBJ2-1; TRBD2 matches at 13 bases. This CDR3 contains 17 residues. The J segment lost 4 bases and the V segment lost 5 bases, leaving 8 bases of the junction unmatched. Germline V CDR1 and CDR2: SGHTA, FQGTGA.

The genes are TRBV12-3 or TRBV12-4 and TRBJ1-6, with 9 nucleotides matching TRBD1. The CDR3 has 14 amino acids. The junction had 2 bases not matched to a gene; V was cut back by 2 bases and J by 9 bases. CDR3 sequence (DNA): TGTGCCAGCAGTTTAAGGGACAGGGTTTCACCCCTCCACTTT. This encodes CASSLRDRVSPLHF.